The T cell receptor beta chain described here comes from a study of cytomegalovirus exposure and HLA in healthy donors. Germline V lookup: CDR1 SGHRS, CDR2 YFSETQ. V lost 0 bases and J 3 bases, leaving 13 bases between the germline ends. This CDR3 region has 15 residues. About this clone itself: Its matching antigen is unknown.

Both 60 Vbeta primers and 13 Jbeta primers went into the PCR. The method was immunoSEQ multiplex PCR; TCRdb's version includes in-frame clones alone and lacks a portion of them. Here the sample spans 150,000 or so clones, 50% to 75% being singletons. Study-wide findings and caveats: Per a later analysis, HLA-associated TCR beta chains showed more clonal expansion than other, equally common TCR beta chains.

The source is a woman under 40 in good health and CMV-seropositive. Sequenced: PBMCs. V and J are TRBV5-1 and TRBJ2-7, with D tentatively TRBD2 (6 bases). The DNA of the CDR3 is TGCGCCAGCAGCTTGGACGGGAGAACGGTCTACGAGCAGTACTTC. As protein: CASSLDGRTVYEQYF.